Following are 19 T cell receptor beta chains from one sample sequenced in a study of T cells after yellow fever vaccination. TCRdb fed the 5' RACE reads into MiXCR, producing one record per CDR3 protein. The sample has 620,000 or so distinct CDR3 sequences, less than 20% seen once; the top ten hold approximately 15%. Sequences were derived from PBMCs, sampled more than 4 days after the first yellow fever vaccination. These receptors were taken from a young man who received the YFV17D yellow fever vaccine.

This clonotype turned up a few times. The V gene is TRBV5-1, the J gene TRBJ2-1, with D hard to call. Germline lookup yields CDR1 SGHRS and CDR2 YFSETQ. The CDR3 sequence is 14 residues long. The V end lost 8 bases, the J end lost 1 base, and 13 bases lay between the germline ends. As DNA, the CDR3 is TGCGCCAGTGCTGCCGGAGTATCCTACAATGAGCAGTTCTTC. It is translated as CASAAGVSYNEQFF.

The V and J genes are TRBV12-3 or TRBV12-4 and TRBJ1-5; D call uncertain. The CDR3 spans 14 residues. V gave up 4 bases and J gave up 3 bases, with 10 bases separating them. CDR3 protein: CASSSYGYNQPQHF. Here the CDR3 DNA reads TGTGCCAGCAGTTCGTATGGCTACAATCAGCCCCAGCATTTT.

J is TRBJ1-6 and V is TRBV6-5; D perhaps matches TRBD1 (5 bases). This CDR3 spans 19 amino acids. V shed 0 bases and J shed 9 bases, with 24 bases lying between them. Germline-derived CDR1 and CDR2 are MNHEY and SVGAGI. The CDR3 DNA reads as TGTGCCAGCAGTTACTCTGTGGGGCCGGAGAAGGGGTTGGCTTCACCCCTCCACTTT. Amino acids: CASSYSVGPEKGLASPLHF.

The rearrangement uses TRBV7-2 and TRBJ1-1; no clear D. The CDR3 has 13 residues. CDR1 and CDR2 from the germline V gene are SGHTA and FQGNSA. Trimming shortened V by 3 bases and J by 3 bases, and 8 bases separated the two germline ends. CDR3 bases: TGTGCCAGCAGCTTGCCGGTCTACACTGAAGCTTTCTTT. This codes for CASSLPVYTEAFF.

This clonotype was seen ten or more times. The genes are TRBV6-5 and TRBJ1-1; possible D gene TRBD1, 6 bases. CDR1 is MNHEY and CDR2 is SVGAGI in the germline V gene. V lost 4 bases to trimming and J lost 4 bases, with 16 bases between them. This CDR3 spans 15 amino acids. The CDR3 DNA is TGTGCCAGCAGTTCCGTTCTGGGGGGGCTCACTGAAGCTTTCTTT. Translation: CASSSVLGGLTEAFF.

In its sample, this clonotype was seen once. One junction end disagrees with the germline gene, perhaps due to a read error. The V and J genes are TRBV12-3 or TRBV12-4 and TRBJ2-5; the match to TRBD2 covers 8 bases. This CDR3 contains 18 residues. CDR3 DNA sequence: TGTGCCATCAGTTTAGGACGTATGGCGGGGGGATACCAAGAGACCCAGTACTTC. Translating it yields CAISLGRMAGGYQETQYF.

This clonotype was observed a handful of times. V is TRBV29-1 and J is TRBJ1-1, with D unresolved. Germline loops: CDR1 SQVTM, CDR2 ANQGSEA. Trimming took off 7 bases at V and 2 bases at J, with 11 bases between the two ends. The CDR3 loop spans 12 amino acids. The CDR3 is CSAVGFNTEAFF. The CDR3 region has the DNA TGCAGCGCCGTGGGCTTCAACACTGAAGCTTTCTTT.

This clonotype was seen only a few times. The CDR3 region is CASSEVGDTEAFF. CDR3 nucleotide sequence: TGCGCCAGCAGCGAGGTCGGGGACACTGAAGCTTTCTTT. The rearrangement links TRBV5-1 to TRBJ1-1; D is ambiguous. V was clipped by 4 bases and J by 3 bases, with 10 bases between them. Germline V CDR1 and CDR2: SGHRS, YFSETQ. The CDR3 runs to 13 residues.

The table lists this clonotype with a few counts. This chain uses TRBV4-1 with TRBJ2-3; D possibly matches TRBD1 or TRBD2 (5 bases each). The CDR3 loop spans 14 amino acids. Deletions cut 1 base from V and 2 bases from J, with 7 bases between. Germline V gene lookup returns CDR1 MGHRA and CDR2 YSYEKL. CDR3 sequence (DNA): TGCGCCAGCAGCCAAGTGGGACCCACAGATACGCAGTATTTT. This translates into CASSQVGPTDTQYF.

The CDR3 reads CASRGGLEQFF. DNA for the CDR3: TGTGCCAGCAGGGGCGGCCTCGAGCAGTTCTTC. The V and J genes are TRBV2 and TRBJ2-1, with D unclear. This CDR3 is built from 11 residues. The germline gives CDR1 SNHLY, CDR2 FYNNEI. V shed 6 bases and J shed 10 bases, with 10 bases lying between them.

V is TRBV10-3 and J is TRBJ2-1; maybe TRBD2 (6 bases). V was trimmed by 10 bases and J by 0 bases, leaving 16 bases between them. This CDR3 has 15 residues. CDR1 and CDR2 (germline): ENHRY, SYGVKD. Here the CDR3 reads CATNTGTFSYNEQFF. CDR3 in DNA: TGTGCCACAAATACCGGGACTTTCTCCTACAATGAGCAGTTCTTC.

The table lists this clonotype with many counts. The chain couples TRBV10-3 to TRBJ2-7; 8 bases fit TRBD2. With V trimmed by 3 bases and J by 7 bases, 8 bases remained unmatched. The CDR3 totals 14 residues. From germline, CDR1 is ENHRY and CDR2 SYGVKD. The CDR3 protein is CAISEGGLAGEQYV. CDR3 nucleotide sequence: TGTGCCATCAGTGAAGGTGGACTAGCCGGTGAGCAGTACGTC.

This sequence joins TRBV27 and TRBJ2-7; D may be TRBD2 (6 bases). Germline V gives CDR1 MNHEY, CDR2 SMNVEV (reference sequence). The CDR3 covers 13 residues. For the CDR3, the DNA is TGTGACGCGTCGGGGGAGTCCCCCTACGAGCAGTACTTC. Translating it yields CDASGESPYEQYF.

V usage is TRBV7-2 and J usage is TRBJ2-5, with TRBD2 matching 7 bases. Losses at the gene ends were 9 bases for V and 2 bases for J; bases not matched to a gene: 6. The CDR3 loop spans 13 amino acids. CDR1 is SGHTA, CDR2 FQGNSA, per germline. CDR3 sequence: CASGGGTQETQYF. In DNA form, the CDR3 reads TGTGCCAGTGGGGGGGGGACTCAAGAGACCCAGTACTTC.

This clonotype came up a few times. The V call is TRBV4-2, the J call TRBJ2-3; 7 nucleotides match TRBD2. Germline CDR1 and CDR2: LGHNA and YNFKEQ. Trimming took 4 bases from V and 0 from J; bases not matched to a gene: 10. The CDR3 covers 17 residues. CDR3 sequence reads: CASSPNRGGGSTDTQYF. The CDR3 nucleotides read TGTGCCAGCAGCCCTAACCGGGGCGGGGGTAGCACAGATACGCAGTATTTT.

In its sample, this clonotype was seen many times. The CDR3 nucleotides read TGTGCCAGCAGTACCTCGGGGTTTCAGCCCCAGCATTTT. It encodes CASSTSGFQPQHF. V and J are TRBV6-6 and TRBJ1-5, with D uncertain. V shed 5 bases and J shed 6 bases, with 11 bases lying between them. From germline, CDR1 is MNHNY and CDR2 SVGAGI (reference sequence). This CDR3 is 13 amino acids long.

CDR3 nucleotides: TGTGCCAGCACCAACCAGGGGCTCCAAGAGACCCAGTACTTC. It translates to CASTNQGLQETQYF. V is TRBV18 and J is TRBJ2-5; D perhaps matches TRBD1 (6 bases). CDR1 is KGHSH, CDR2 LQKENI, per germline. V gave up 8 bases and J gave up 1 base, with 14 bases separating them. CDR3 length: 14 amino acids.

A few counts support this clonotype. The chain's CDR3 is CASRPRTGSTGELFF. The CDR3 DNA sequence: TGTGCCAGCAGACCCCGGACAGGGAGCACCGGGGAGCTGTTTTTT. This chain links TRBV3-1 with TRBJ2-2, with 8 bases identical to TRBD1. The V segment lost 6 bases and the J segment 4 bases; nucleotides outside the gene matches: 7. Germline CDR1 reads LGHDT; CDR2 reads YNNKEL (reference sequence). The CDR3 extends over 15 amino acids.

The chain uses TRBV12-3 or TRBV12-4 and TRBJ2-5; tentatively, D is TRBD1 (6 bases). With 5 bases removed from V and 5 bases from J, the gap between germline ends came to 18 bases. The CDR3 sequence is 15 residues long. In nucleotides, the CDR3 is TGTGCCAGCAGTCTACGAATCAGCGGACAGGAGACCCAGTACTTC. It specifies CASSLRISGQETQYF.